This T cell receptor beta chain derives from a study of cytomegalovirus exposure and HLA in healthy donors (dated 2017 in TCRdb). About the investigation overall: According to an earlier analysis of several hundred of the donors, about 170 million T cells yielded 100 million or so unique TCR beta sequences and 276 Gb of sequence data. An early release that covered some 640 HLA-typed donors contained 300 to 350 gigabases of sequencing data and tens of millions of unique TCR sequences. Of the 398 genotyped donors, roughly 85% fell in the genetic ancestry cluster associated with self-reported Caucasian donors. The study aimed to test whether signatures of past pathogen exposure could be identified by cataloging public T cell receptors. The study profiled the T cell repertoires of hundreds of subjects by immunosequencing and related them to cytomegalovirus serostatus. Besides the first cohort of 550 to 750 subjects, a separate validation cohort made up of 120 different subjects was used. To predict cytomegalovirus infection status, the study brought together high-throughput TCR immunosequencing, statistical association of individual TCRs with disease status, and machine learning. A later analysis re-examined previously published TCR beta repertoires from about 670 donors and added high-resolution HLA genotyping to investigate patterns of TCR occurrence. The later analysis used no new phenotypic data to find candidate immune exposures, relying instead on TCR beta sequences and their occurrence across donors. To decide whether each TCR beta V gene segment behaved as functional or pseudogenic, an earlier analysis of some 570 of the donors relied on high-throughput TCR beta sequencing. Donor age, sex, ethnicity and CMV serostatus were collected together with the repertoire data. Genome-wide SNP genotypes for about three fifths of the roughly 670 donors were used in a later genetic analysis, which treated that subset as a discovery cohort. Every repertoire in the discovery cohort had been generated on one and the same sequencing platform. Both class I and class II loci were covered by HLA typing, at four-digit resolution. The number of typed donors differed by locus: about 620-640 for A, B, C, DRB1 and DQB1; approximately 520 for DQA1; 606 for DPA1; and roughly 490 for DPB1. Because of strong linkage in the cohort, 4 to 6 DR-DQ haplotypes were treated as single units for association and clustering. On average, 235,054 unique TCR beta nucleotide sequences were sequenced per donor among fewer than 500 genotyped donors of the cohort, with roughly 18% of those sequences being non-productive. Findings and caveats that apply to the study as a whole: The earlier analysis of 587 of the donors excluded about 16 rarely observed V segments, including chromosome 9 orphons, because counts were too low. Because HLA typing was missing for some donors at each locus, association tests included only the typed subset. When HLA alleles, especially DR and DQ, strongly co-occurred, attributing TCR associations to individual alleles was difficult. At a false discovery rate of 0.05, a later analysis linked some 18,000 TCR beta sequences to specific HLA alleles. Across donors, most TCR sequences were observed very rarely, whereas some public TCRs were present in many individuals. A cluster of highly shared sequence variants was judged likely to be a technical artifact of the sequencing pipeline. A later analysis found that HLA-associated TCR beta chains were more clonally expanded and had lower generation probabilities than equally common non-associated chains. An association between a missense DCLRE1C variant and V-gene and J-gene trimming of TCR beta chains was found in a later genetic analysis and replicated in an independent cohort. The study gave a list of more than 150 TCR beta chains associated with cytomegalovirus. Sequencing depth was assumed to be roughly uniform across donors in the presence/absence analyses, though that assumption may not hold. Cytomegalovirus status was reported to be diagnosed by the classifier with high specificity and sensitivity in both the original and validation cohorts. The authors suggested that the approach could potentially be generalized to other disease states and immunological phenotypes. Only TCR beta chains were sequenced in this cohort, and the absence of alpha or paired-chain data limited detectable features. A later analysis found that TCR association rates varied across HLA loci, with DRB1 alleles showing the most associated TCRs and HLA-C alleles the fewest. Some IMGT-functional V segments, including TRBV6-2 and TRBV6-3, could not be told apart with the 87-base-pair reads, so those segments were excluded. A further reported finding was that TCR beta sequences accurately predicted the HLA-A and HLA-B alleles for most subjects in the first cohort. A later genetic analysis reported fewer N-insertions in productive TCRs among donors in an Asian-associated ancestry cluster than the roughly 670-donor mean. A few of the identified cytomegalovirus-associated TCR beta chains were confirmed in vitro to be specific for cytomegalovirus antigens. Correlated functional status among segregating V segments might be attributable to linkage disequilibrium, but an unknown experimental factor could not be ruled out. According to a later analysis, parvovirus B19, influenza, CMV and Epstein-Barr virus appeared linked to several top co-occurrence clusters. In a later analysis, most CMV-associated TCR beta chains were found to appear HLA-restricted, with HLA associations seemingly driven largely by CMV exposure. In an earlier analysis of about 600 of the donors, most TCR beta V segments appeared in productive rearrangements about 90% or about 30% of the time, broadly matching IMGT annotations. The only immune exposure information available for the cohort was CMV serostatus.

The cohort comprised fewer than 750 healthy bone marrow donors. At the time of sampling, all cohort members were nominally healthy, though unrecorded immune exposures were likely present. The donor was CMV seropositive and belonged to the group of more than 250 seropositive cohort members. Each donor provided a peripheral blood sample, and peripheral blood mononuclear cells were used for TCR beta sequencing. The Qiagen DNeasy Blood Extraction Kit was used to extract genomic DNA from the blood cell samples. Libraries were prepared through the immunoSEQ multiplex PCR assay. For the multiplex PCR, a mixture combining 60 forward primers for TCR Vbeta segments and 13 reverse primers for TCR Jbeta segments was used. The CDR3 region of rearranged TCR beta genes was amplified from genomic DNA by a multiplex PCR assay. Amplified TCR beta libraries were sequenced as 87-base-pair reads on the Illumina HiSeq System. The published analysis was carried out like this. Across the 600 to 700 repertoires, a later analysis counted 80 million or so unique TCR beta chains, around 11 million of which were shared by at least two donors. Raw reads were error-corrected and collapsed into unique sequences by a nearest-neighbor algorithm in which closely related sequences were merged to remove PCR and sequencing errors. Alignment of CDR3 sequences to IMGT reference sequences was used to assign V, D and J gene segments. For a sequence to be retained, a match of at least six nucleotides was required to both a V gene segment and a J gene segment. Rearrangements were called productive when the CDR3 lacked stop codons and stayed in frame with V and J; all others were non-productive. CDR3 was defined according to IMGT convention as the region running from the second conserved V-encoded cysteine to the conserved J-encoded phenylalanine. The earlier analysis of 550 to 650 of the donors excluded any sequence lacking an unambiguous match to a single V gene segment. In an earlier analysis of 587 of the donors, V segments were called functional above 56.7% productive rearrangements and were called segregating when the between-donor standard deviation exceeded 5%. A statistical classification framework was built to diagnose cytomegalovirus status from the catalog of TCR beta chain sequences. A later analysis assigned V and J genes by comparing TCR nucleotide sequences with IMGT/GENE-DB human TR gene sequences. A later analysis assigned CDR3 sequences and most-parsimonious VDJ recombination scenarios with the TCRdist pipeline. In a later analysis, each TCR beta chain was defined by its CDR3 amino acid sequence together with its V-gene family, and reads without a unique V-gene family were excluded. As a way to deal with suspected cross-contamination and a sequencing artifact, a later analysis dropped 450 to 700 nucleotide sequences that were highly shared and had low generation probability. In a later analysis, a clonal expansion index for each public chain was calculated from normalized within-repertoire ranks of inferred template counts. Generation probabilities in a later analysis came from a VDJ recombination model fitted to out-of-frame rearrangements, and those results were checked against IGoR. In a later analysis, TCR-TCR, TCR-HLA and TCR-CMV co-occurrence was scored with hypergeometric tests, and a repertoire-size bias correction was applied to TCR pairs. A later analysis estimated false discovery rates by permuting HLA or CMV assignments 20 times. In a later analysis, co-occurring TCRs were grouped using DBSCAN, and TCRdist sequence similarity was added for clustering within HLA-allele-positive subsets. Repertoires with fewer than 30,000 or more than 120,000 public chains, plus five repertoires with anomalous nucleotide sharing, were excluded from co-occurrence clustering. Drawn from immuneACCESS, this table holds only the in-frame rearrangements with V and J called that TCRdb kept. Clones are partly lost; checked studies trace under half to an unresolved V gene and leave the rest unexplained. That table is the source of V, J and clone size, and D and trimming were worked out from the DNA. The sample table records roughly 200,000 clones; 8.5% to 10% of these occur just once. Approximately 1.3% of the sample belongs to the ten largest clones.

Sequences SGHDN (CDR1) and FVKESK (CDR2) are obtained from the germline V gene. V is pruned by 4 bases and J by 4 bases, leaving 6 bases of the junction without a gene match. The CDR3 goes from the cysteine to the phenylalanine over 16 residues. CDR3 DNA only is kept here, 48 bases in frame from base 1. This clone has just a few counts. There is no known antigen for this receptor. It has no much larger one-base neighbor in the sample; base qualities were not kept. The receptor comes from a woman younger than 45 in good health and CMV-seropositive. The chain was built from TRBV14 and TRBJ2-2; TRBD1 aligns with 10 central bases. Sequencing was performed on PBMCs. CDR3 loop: CASSLTTGGITGELFF. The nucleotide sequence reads TGTGCCAGCAGCCTTACGACAGGGGGCATCACCGGGGAGCTGTTTTTT.